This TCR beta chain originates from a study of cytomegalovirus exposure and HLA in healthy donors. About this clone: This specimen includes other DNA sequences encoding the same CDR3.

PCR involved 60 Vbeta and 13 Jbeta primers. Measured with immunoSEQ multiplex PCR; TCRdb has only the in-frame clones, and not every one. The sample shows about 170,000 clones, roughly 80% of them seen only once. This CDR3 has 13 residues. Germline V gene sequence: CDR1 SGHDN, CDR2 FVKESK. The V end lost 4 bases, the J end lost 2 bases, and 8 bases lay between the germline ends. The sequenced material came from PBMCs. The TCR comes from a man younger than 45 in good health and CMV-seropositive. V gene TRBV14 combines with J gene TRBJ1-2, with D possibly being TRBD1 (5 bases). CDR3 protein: CASSLDRNYGYTF. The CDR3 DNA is TGTGCCAGCAGCCTAGACAGAAACTATGGCTACACCTTC.